The 11 T cell receptor beta chains in this list originate from one sample, sequenced in a study of T-cell reconstitution after alpha-beta-depleted transplantation in children. TCRbeta library construction was performed incorporating unique molecular identifiers. MiXCR, run by TCRdb on the PCR reads, gives a single entry per CDR3 protein. The repertoire holds about 140,000 distinct CDR3 sequences, more than 8% seen once, with 15% to 20% in the top ten. Sequencing was performed on PBMCs, mostly from graft donor cells, taken 180 days after TCRalphabeta/CD19-depleted stem cell transplant. All receptors come from a female patient aged 2-9 years who had a stem cell transplant for congenital amegakaryocytic thrombocytopenia, so the T cells may come from the graft donor.

This clonotype was counted ten times or more. This sequence joins TRBV20-1 and TRBJ1-5; D gene uncertain. The length of the CDR3 is 15 residues. Germline CDR1 DFQATT, CDR2 SNEGSKA (reference sequence). Deletions cut 0 bases from V and 2 bases from J, with 11 bases between. Here the CDR3 DNA reads TGCAGTGCTAGAGATCTCGGCCTGGGCAATCAGCCCCAGCATTTT. Amino acids: CSARDLGLGNQPQHF.

This clonotype was seen ten or more times. J is TRBJ1-3 and V is TRBV19; no clear D gene. The germline CDR1 and CDR2 sequences are LNHDA and SQIVND (reference sequence). The CDR3 length is 15 residues. The germline V and J ends were trimmed by 7 bases and 2 bases, with 15 bases remaining between them. CDR3 region: CASTTQGQAGNTIYF. DNA for the CDR3: TGTGCCAGTACCACACAAGGGCAGGCTGGAAACACCATATATTTT.

The V and J genes are TRBV15 and TRBJ2-7, with 8 bases that match TRBD2. The J segment lost 7 bases and the V segment lost 5 bases, leaving 7 bases of the junction unmatched. CDR1 is LNHNV, CDR2 YYDKDF, per germline (reference sequence). The length of the CDR3 is 13 residues. This CDR3 is CATSSGGLGEQYF. In DNA form, the CDR3 reads TGTGCCACCAGCTCGGGGGGGTTAGGGGAGCAGTACTTC.

This clonotype was seen many times. Here the CDR3 DNA reads TGCAGTGCGAGGGGATGGGGGGCTATGGGCACTGAAGCTTTCTTT. It codes for CSARGWGAMGTEAFF. The chain uses TRBV20-1 and TRBJ1-1; TRBD1 is a possible D gene (6 bases). V gave up 6 bases and J gave up 4 bases, with 21 bases separating them. CDR3 length equals 15 residues. From germline, CDR1 is DFQATT and CDR2 SNEGSKA (reference sequence).

This clonotype was seen at least ten times. The rearrangement uses TRBV10-3 and TRBJ2-3; D remains ambiguous. Germline CDR1 and CDR2: ENHRY and SYGVKD. The CDR3 is 14 residues long. The V end was cut by 4 bases, the J end by 5 bases, with 13 bases between. The CDR3 loop reads CAISVADDLDTQYF. The CDR3 region has the DNA TGTGCCATCAGTGTGGCGGACGATCTAGATACGCAGTATTTT.

This clonotype appeared a few times. The chain carries TRBV7-9 and TRBJ2-1, with a tentative D call TRBD1 (5 bases). The length of the CDR3 is 14 residues. Trimming pared 5 bases from V and 3 bases from J, leaving 11 bases between. Germline V gene data show CDR1 as SEHNR and CDR2 as FQNEAQ (reference sequence). CDR3 sequence reads: CASSRLDSYNEQFF. Written as DNA, the CDR3 is TGTGCCAGCAGCCGCTTAGACAGCTACAATGAGCAGTTCTTC.

The chain employs TRBV7-8 and TRBJ2-4; 13 bases map to TRBD2. The V segment lost 2 bases and the J segment 7 bases; nucleotides outside the gene matches: 14. The germline gives CDR1 SGHVS, CDR2 FQNEAQ. The CDR3 consists of 19 residues. The chain's CDR3 is CASSLTPDRLAGGRNIQYF. The CDR3 DNA is TGTGCCAGCAGCTTAACCCCCGACAGACTAGCGGGGGGACGTAACATTCAGTACTTC.

The table lists this clonotype with a few counts. The chain joins TRBV10-3 to TRBJ1-2, with a tentative D call TRBD1 (6 bases). CDR3 length equals 14 residues. V was pared by 2 bases and J by 3 bases, with 10 bases between. Germline V gene sequence: CDR1 ENHRY, CDR2 SYGVKD. CDR3 amino acids: CAISEGGADYGYTF. CDR3 DNA: TGTGCCATCAGTGAGGGGGGGGCTGACTATGGCTACACCTTC.

This clonotype appeared many times. The chain uses TRBV4-1 and TRBJ2-6; D possibly uses TRBD1 or TRBD2 (5 bases each). The V end lost 3 bases, the J end lost 3 bases, and 15 bases lay between the germline ends. CDR1 and CDR2 from the germline V gene are MGHRA and YSYEKL. The CDR3 extends over 17 amino acids. The CDR3: CASSQRGTRVGANVLTF. CDR3 DNA: TGCGCCAGCAGCCAGAGGGGAACCAGGGTTGGGGCCAACGTCCTGACTTTC.

This clonotype was seen only a few times. This chain's CDR3 is CSVAGNPKGYGYTF. As DNA, the CDR3 is TGCAGCGTTGCGGGGAACCCCAAGGGCTATGGCTACACCTTC. V and J are TRBV29-1 and TRBJ1-2, with D uncertain. The CDR3 has 14 residues. Germline V gives CDR1 SQVTM, CDR2 ANQGSEA. The V gene lost 4 bases and the J gene lost 4 bases, with 16 bases spanning the gap.

This clonotype was counted at least ten times. The chain has TRBV7-6 and TRBJ1-4, with D perhaps matching TRBD1 (5 bases). The CDR3 is 16 amino acids. V lost 5 bases to trimming and J lost 3 bases, with 16 bases between them. The germline V gene encodes CDR1 SGHVS and CDR2 FNYEAQ. CDR3 amino acids: CASSPFRQRANEKLFF. Here the CDR3 DNA reads TGTGCCAGCAGCCCCTTCCGACAGAGGGCTAATGAAAAACTGTTTTTT.